This TCR beta chain came from a study of blood T cells in healthy people across ages. Study-wide background: Capture via template switching afforded approximately one barcoded beta molecule per two T cells. General observations from the study: As naive T cell percentage varied, TCR beta diversity correlated strongly with it.

The authors ran a second PCR of roughly 6 to 12 cycles using a sample-barcoded 5' primer and a J-beta primer mix. MiXCR, applied by TCRdb to the 5' RACE reads, yields one record per CDR3 protein. The data show 1.5 million to 2 million distinct CDR3 sequences, around 50% seen once. In the case of this clonotype: Antigen unknown.

The junction had 6 bases not matched to a gene; V was cut back by 3 bases and J by 11 bases. This CDR3 has 12 amino acids. The gene calls are TRBV12-3 or TRBV12-4 and TRBJ1-1; 7 bases agree with TRBD1. Sequenced input: blood. The receptor was derived from a middle-aged woman in good health. CDR3 nucleotides: TGTGCCAGCAGTTTGTACAGGGGAAGCGCTTTCTTT. As protein: CASSLYRGSAFF.